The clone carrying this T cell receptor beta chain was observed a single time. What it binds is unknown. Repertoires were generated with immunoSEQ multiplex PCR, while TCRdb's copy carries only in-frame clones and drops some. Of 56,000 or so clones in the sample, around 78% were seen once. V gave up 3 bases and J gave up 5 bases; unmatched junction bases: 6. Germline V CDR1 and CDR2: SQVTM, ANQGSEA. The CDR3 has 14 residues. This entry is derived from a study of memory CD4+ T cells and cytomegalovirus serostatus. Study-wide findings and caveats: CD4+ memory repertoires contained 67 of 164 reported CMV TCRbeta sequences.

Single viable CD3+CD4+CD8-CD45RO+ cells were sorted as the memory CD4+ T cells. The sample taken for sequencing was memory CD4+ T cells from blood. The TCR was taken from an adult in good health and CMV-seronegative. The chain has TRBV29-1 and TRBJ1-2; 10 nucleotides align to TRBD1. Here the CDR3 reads CSVDFGTGVYGYTF. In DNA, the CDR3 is TGCAGCGTTGATTTCGGGACAGGGGTATATGGCTACACCTTC.